The clone carrying this TCR beta chain was seen once. Antigen unknown. The data derive from a study of cytomegalovirus exposure and HLA in healthy donors. Findings and limits, study-wide: The tendency of first-cohort TCR clusters to co-occur in the 110 or so validation repertoires emerged from a later analysis. The dataset shows that most TCR sequences were rare, while some public TCRs occurred in many donors. It was approximately 170 TCR beta chains that were listed as cytomegalovirus-associated. Reports showed the classifier diagnosing cytomegalovirus status with high specificity and sensitivity.

The repertoire was sequenced with immunoSEQ multiplex PCR; TCRdb's copy has only in-frame clones and lacks some. The sample holds under 50,000 clones, roughly 93% seen once. V was clipped by 5 bases and J by 5 bases; unmatched bases: 9. CDR1 LNHDA and CDR2 SQIVND come from the germline V gene (reference sequence). The CDR3 spans 15 residues. Sequencing was done on a sample of PBMCs. The genes are TRBV19 and TRBJ2-5; 9 nucleotides line up with TRBD1. This TCR came from a woman aged 18-29 years in good health and CMV-seronegative. Here the CDR3 DNA reads TGTGCCAGTAGTGTCGGGACAGGGATCGGGGAGACCCAGTACTTC. The encoded protein is CASSVGTGIGETQYF. Drawing the rest from reference TRBV19 and TRBJ2-5, the complete variable domain is DGGITQSPKYLFRKEGQNVTLSCEQNLNHDAMYWYRQDPGQGLRLIYYSQIVNDFQKGDIAEGYSVSREKKESFPLTVTSAQKNPTAFYLCASSVGTGIGETQYFGPGTRLLVL.